The 2 T cell receptor beta chains in this list originate from one sample, sequenced in a study of blood T cell repertoires in COVID-19. Produced via immunoSEQ multiplex PCR; TCRdb's table is partial and in-frame only. The profile shows about 180,000 clones, 75% to 90% of them singletons. Sequenced material: PBMCs or T cells enriched from blood (not recorded which). All receptors derive from a man aged 35 to 55 who had recovered from COVID-19.

This clone came up a few times. The chain carries TRBV30 and TRBJ1-6, with 8 bases identical to TRBD1. The germline V gene encodes CDR1 GTSNPN and CDR2 SVGIG (reference sequence). The CDR3 totals 15 residues. J gave up 6 bases and V 0 bases, and 4 bases lay outside the gene matches. The CDR3 DNA sequence: TGTGCCTGGAGTGTGGTGGACAGGGTTAATTCACCCCTCCACTTT. Protein sequence: CAWSVVDRVNSPLHF.

This clone was detected a few times. The gene calls are TRBV7-6 and TRBJ1-5; D is uncertain. The V end was cut by 5 bases, the J end by 4 bases, with 9 bases between. The CDR3 length is 13 residues. Germline CDR1 and CDR2: SGHVS and FNYEAQ. The CDR3 DNA is TGTGCCAGCAGCCCACGGGGTAATCAGCCCCAGCATTTT. It yields the protein CASSPRGNQPQHF.